Listed below are T cell receptor beta chains from one sample, sequenced in a study of blood T cells in healthy people across ages. MiXCR was run by TCRdb on the 5' RACE reads, yielding one entry per CDR3 protein. The table includes 800,000 to 1,000,000 distinct CDR3 sequences, 45% to 50% detected once. The sequencing input was blood. These receptors all stem from a man aged 25-45 years in good health. Each CDR3 is given with its conserved first and last residue. The D gene is left open where the match is weak. Clone size appears in some rows only: once, few, many, or a class for an expanded clone.

V: TRBV7-9
D: TRBD1
J: TRBJ2-3
size: .
CDR3: CAPGDRSSPQYF
DNA: TGTGCCCCCGGGGACAGATCCTCCCCGCAGTATTTT

V: TRBV5-1
D: .
J: TRBJ2-7
size: few
CDR3: CASSLPPRQTYEQYF
DNA: TGCGCCAGCAGCTTACCCCCCCGGCAGACCTACGAGCAGTACTTC

V: TRBV24-1
D: .
J: TRBJ2-5
size: .
CDR3: CATSDLDFQGRETQYF
DNA: TGTGCCACCAGTGATTTGGACTTCCAGGGGAGAGAGACCCAGTACTTC

V: TRBV20-1
D: TRBD1
J: TRBJ1-6
size: many
CDR3: CSATTGIGSPLHF
DNA: TGCAGTGCAACGACAGGGATCGGTTCACCCCTCCACTTT

V: TRBV12-3/TRBV12-4
D: TRBD2
J: TRBJ2-1
size: few
CDR3: CASSPPSGGINEQFF
DNA: TGTGCCAGCAGTCCCCCTAGCGGGGGGATTAATGAGCAGTTCTTC

V: TRBV9
D: TRBD2
J: TRBJ2-5
size: few
CDR3: CASSVASGGRVSRWETQYF
DNA: TGTGCCAGCAGCGTAGCCAGCGGGGGCAGGGTTTCGCGTTGGGAGACCCAGTACTTC

V: TRBV28
D: .
J: TRBJ1-2
size: .
CDR3: CASSTPFGGYGYTF
DNA: TGTGCCAGCAGCACCCCCTTTGGGGGTTATGGCTACACCTTC

V: TRBV27
D: TRBD2
J: TRBJ2-3
size: .
CDR3: CASSSPTSGGSDTQYF
DNA: TGTGCCAGCAGTTCCCCGACTAGCGGGGGATCGGATACGCAGTATTTT

V: TRBV6-5
D: .
J: TRBJ2-5
size: few
CDR3: CASSYSGAGGTQYF
DNA: TGTGCCAGCAGTTACTCGGGGGCTGGGGGGACCCAGTACTTC

V: TRBV3-1
D: TRBD1
J: TRBJ2-1
size: .
CDR3: CASTSLRGLYNEQFF
DNA: TGTGCCAGCACCTCCCTCAGGGGGCTCTACAATGAGCAGTTCTTC

V: TRBV27
D: .
J: TRBJ1-1
size: .
CDR3: CASSLSEQLTEAFF
DNA: TGTGCCAGCAGTTTATCGGAACAGCTCACTGAAGCTTTCTTT

V: TRBV2
D: .
J: TRBJ1-4
size: .
CDR3: CASSESPTAFKEKLFF
DNA: TGTGCCAGCAGTGAATCCCCGACAGCGTTTAAAGAAAAACTGTTTTTT

V: TRBV29-1
D: .
J: TRBJ2-3
size: .
CDR3: CSVESGTDTQYF
DNA: TGCAGCGTTGAGTCGGGCACAGATACGCAGTATTTT

V: TRBV7-2
D: .
J: TRBJ2-7
size: .
CDR3: CASSYSGSNSYEQYF
DNA: TGTGCCAGCAGCTACTCCGGGAGCAACTCCTACGAGCAGTACTTC

V: TRBV7-2
D: .
J: TRBJ1-6
size: .
CDR3: CASSTQQDSPLHF
DNA: TGTGCCAGCAGCACACAACAAGATTCACCCCTCCACTTT

V: TRBV7-2
D: .
J: TRBJ2-1
size: .
CDR3: CASSRREGVPSYNEQFF
DNA: TGTGCCAGCAGCCGACGTGAGGGTGTCCCCTCCTACAATGAGCAGTTCTTC

V: TRBV10-3
D: .
J: TRBJ2-6
size: few
CDR3: CAISGTVAGANVLTF
DNA: TGTGCCATCAGTGGCACAGTGGCTGGGGCCAACGTCCTGACTTTC

V: TRBV4-3
D: .
J: TRBJ2-1
size: .
CDR3: CASSQDSMAGATFSSYNEQFF
DNA: TGCGCCAGCAGCCAAGATAGCATGGCAGGGGCGACTTTTAGCTCCTACAATGAGCAGTTCTTC

V: TRBV29-1
D: .
J: TRBJ2-3
size: few
CDR3: CSVEPDTTDTQYF
DNA: TGCAGCGTTGAACCGGACACCACAGATACGCAGTATTTT

V: TRBV28
D: .
J: TRBJ2-2
size: few
CDR3: CASIQDTGELFF
DNA: TGTGCCAGCATACAGGACACCGGGGAGCTGTTTTTT

V: TRBV29-1
D: .
J: TRBJ1-1
size: few
CDR3: CSVTGTVNTEAFF
DNA: TGCAGCGTTACCGGGACGGTGAACACTGAAGCTTTCTTT

V: TRBV3-1
D: .
J: TRBJ2-7
size: .
CDR3: CASSQAEAEQYF
DNA: TGTGCCAGCAGCCAAGCTGAGGCCGAGCAGTACTTC

V: TRBV5-1
D: TRBD1
J: TRBJ2-7
size: .
CDR3: CASSFEQGTHYEQYF
DNA: TGCGCCAGCAGCTTTGAACAGGGGACGCACTACGAGCAGTACTTC

V: TRBV20-1
D: .
J: TRBJ2-6
size: .
CDR3: CSASPLGRDRSGANVLTF
DNA: TGCAGTGCTAGTCCCCTCGGCAGGGACCGCTCTGGGGCCAACGTCCTGACTTTC

V: TRBV9
D: TRBD2
J: TRBJ2-5
size: few
CDR3: CASSSGGVLETQYF
DNA: TGTGCCAGCAGCAGCGGGGGGGTTCTTGAGACCCAGTACTTC

V: TRBV20-1
D: TRBD2
J: TRBJ2-1
size: once
CDR3: CSAKRGLAGNNEQFF
DNA: TGCAGTGCTAAGCGGGGACTAGCGGGAAACAATGAGCAGTTCTTC

V: TRBV10-3
D: TRBD2
J: TRBJ2-5
size: once
CDR3: CAIGESLLGGGGETQYF
DNA: TGTGCCATCGGTGAGTCTCTCCTGGGCGGGGGAGGCGAGACCCAGTACTTC

V: TRBV7-9
D: .
J: TRBJ1-1
size: .
CDR3: CASSGAGAGTEAFF
DNA: TGTGCCAGCAGCGGAGCCGGGGCGGGCACTGAAGCTTTCTTT

V: TRBV4-1
D: .
J: TRBJ2-5
size: .
CDR3: CASSQEYTGQTQYF
DNA: TGCGCCAGCAGCCAAGAATACACCGGACAGACCCAGTACTTC

V: TRBV9
D: .
J: TRBJ2-7
size: .
CDR3: CASSVAAGISYEQYF
DNA: TGTGCCAGCAGCGTAGCGGCAGGGATATCGTACGAGCAGTACTTC

V: TRBV4-1
D: .
J: TRBJ1-5
size: .
CDR3: CASSQPGLVNQPQHF
DNA: TGCGCCAGCAGCCAACCGGGTCTCGTCAATCAGCCCCAGCATTTT

V: TRBV28
D: .
J: TRBJ2-1
size: few
CDR3: CASSLSGVNEQFF
DNA: TGTGCCAGCAGTTTATCCGGGGTCAATGAGCAGTTCTTC

V: TRBV28
D: .
J: TRBJ1-1
size: .
CDR3: CASRLSHSTEAFF
DNA: TGTGCCAGCAGGCTTTCACACTCGACTGAAGCTTTCTTT

V: TRBV7-2
D: TRBD1
J: TRBJ2-7
size: many
CDR3: CASSFSPGQGLEQYF
DNA: TGTGCCAGCAGCTTTTCCCCGGGACAGGGACTCGAGCAGTACTTC

V: TRBV9
D: .
J: TRBJ2-3
size: .
CDR3: CASSPAVGTDTQYF
DNA: TGTGCCAGCAGCCCAGCGGTAGGCACAGATACGCAGTATTTT

V: TRBV4-1
D: TRBD1
J: TRBJ2-7
size: few
CDR3: CASSLGTGDQQYF
DNA: TGCGCCAGCAGCCTCGGGACAGGGGATCAGCAGTACTTC